This entry is about one T cell receptor beta chain. This sample was taken from a study of T cell changes during pregnancy in multiple sclerosis. Sequenced by immunoSEQ multiplex PCR; TCRdb stores in-frame clones only, minus some. This sample yields around 130,000 clones, of which about 96% are seen a single time; around 0.4% belongs to the top ten. The CDR3 has 17 amino acids. Germline V gives CDR1 MNHEY, CDR2 SMNVEV (reference sequence). The V end was cut by 2 bases, the J end by 0 bases, with 16 bases between. The specimen was peripheral blood, collected after pregnancy. V and J are TRBV27 and TRBJ1-2; TRBD1 is a possible D gene (6 bases). The clonotype was recovered from a female donor with multiple sclerosis, enrolled in a pregnancy study. CDR3 bases: TGTGCCAGCAGTTTAGATGCGGGGGGCATCGCTAACTATGGCTACACCTTC. This encodes CASSLDAGGIANYGYTF.